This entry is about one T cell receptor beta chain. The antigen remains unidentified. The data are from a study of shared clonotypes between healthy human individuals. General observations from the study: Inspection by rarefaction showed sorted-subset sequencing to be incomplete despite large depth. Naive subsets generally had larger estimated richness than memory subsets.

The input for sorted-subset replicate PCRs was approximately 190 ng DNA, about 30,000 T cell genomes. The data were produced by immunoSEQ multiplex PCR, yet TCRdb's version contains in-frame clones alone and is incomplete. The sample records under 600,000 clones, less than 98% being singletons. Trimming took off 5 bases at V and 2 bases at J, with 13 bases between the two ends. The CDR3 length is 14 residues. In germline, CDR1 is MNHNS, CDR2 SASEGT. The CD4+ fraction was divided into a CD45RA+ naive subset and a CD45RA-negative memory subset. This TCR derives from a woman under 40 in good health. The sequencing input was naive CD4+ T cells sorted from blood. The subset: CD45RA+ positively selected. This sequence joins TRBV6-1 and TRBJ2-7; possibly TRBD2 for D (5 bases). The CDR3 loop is CASSSPGSPYEQYF. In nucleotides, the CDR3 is TGTGCCAGCAGTTCACCGGGAAGCCCCTACGAGCAGTACTTC.